These T cell receptor beta chains were read from a single sample in a study of CD8 T cells in Susac syndrome. TCRdb re-called the immunoSEQ multiplex PCR reads with MiXCR, one entry per CDR3 protein. The sample gives 400,000 or so distinct CDR3 sequences, 85% to 90% of which show up once; 0.09% to 0.15% is in the top ten. The sequencing input was CD8+ T cells from PBMCs. These receptors were taken from a human donor with multiple sclerosis. Each CDR3 is given with its conserved first and last residue. The order of the fields is J gene, clone size, D gene, V gene, CDR3 DNA, CDR3 protein. The D gene is left open where the match is weak. Only part of the rows carry a size: once, few, many, or a class if the clone is expanded.

j_call: TRBJ1-1
clone_size: -
d_call: TRBD1
v_call: TRBV29-1
cdr3_nt: TGCAGCGTTGAGACAGGGGTAGCTTTCTTT
cdr3_aa: CSVETGVAFF

j_call: TRBJ2-7
clone_size: -
d_call: TRBD2
v_call: TRBV19
cdr3_nt: TGTGCCAGTAGTCCGGGACTAGCTTTCGGCGAGCAGTACTTC
cdr3_aa: CASSPGLAFGEQYF

j_call: TRBJ2-7
clone_size: -
d_call: TRBD1
v_call: TRBV4-1
cdr3_nt: TGCGCCAGCAGCCAACCTGAACGACAGGGTGGGAATCAGTACTTC
cdr3_aa: CASSQPERQGGNQYF

j_call: TRBJ2-7
clone_size: -
d_call: -
v_call: TRBV14
cdr3_nt: TGTGCCAGCAGCCATACGGGCTACTACTACGAGCAGTACTTC
cdr3_aa: CASSHTGYYYEQYF

j_call: TRBJ2-7
clone_size: -
d_call: -
v_call: TRBV25-1
cdr3_nt: TGTGCCAGCAGTGAATATTATACAAGCTCCTACGAGCAGTACTTC
cdr3_aa: CASSEYYTSSYEQYF

j_call: TRBJ2-7
clone_size: few
d_call: -
v_call: TRBV5-1
cdr3_nt: TGCGCCAGCGCCAGGGAATCCTACGAGCAGTACTTC
cdr3_aa: CASARESYEQYF

j_call: TRBJ1-2
clone_size: -
d_call: TRBD1
v_call: TRBV5-1
cdr3_nt: TGCGCCAGCAGCGGCCCGGGACAGGTCTCTGGCTACACCTTC
cdr3_aa: CASSGPGQVSGYTF

j_call: TRBJ2-5
clone_size: -
d_call: TRBD2
v_call: TRBV11-2
cdr3_nt: TGTGCCAGCAGCCTAGGGACTAGCGGGTGGACCGTAGAGACCCAGTACTTC
cdr3_aa: CASSLGTSGWTVETQYF

j_call: TRBJ2-7
clone_size: -
d_call: -
v_call: TRBV18
cdr3_nt: TGTGCCAGCTCACCACCTTTAACCTACGAGCAGTACTTC
cdr3_aa: CASSPPLTYEQYF

j_call: TRBJ2-4
clone_size: -
d_call: TRBD2
v_call: TRBV3-1
cdr3_nt: TGTGCCAGCAGCCAGGCTAGCGGGAGGCTTAACATTCAGTACTTC
cdr3_aa: CASSQASGRLNIQYF

j_call: TRBJ2-1
clone_size: once
d_call: TRBD2
v_call: TRBV4-1
cdr3_nt: TGCGCCAGCAGCCAAGATCTAGCTAGCGGGTTAGATGAGCAGTTCTTC
cdr3_aa: CASSQDLASGLDEQFF

j_call: TRBJ1-1
clone_size: few
d_call: -
v_call: TRBV14
cdr3_nt: TGTGCCAGCAGCCAAGATTGGGGACCCAACACTGAAGCTTTCTTT
cdr3_aa: CASSQDWGPNTEAFF

j_call: TRBJ2-3
clone_size: -
d_call: -
v_call: TRBV7-8
cdr3_nt: TGTGCCAGCAGCCCGGGACTCGGCGGTACAGATACGCAGTATTTT
cdr3_aa: CASSPGLGGTDTQYF

j_call: TRBJ2-2
clone_size: -
d_call: -
v_call: TRBV12-3/TRBV12-4
cdr3_nt: TGTGCCAGCAGGGACGGGGAGCTGTTTTTT
cdr3_aa: CASRDGELFF

j_call: TRBJ2-5
clone_size: -
d_call: -
v_call: TRBV6-5
cdr3_nt: TGTGCCAGCAGTTACTACTCCCCCCTCGGGGAGACCCAGTACTTC
cdr3_aa: CASSYYSPLGETQYF

j_call: TRBJ2-5
clone_size: few
d_call: -
v_call: TRBV6-5
cdr3_nt: TGTGCCAGCAGTTACTCCGACCCTCAAGAGACCCAGTACTTC
cdr3_aa: CASSYSDPQETQYF

j_call: TRBJ1-5
clone_size: -
d_call: -
v_call: TRBV19
cdr3_nt: TGTGCCAGTAGTCCCCCGAATCAGCCCCAGCATTTT
cdr3_aa: CASSPPNQPQHF

j_call: TRBJ1-2
clone_size: -
d_call: TRBD1
v_call: TRBV12-3/TRBV12-4
cdr3_nt: TGTGCCAGCAGTTGGGACAGGGTAGGGGAGGGGACCTATGGCTACACCTTC
cdr3_aa: CASSWDRVGEGTYGYTF

j_call: TRBJ2-1
clone_size: few
d_call: -
v_call: TRBV12-3/TRBV12-4
cdr3_nt: TGTGCCAGCAGCACCTACGACAGAGACAATGAGCAGTTCTTC
cdr3_aa: CASSTYDRDNEQFF

j_call: TRBJ2-1
clone_size: -
d_call: TRBD2
v_call: TRBV20-1
cdr3_nt: TGCAGTGCTAGAGATGAAATAGCGGGAGACCTGGATGAGCAGTTCTTC
cdr3_aa: CSARDEIAGDLDEQFF

j_call: TRBJ2-1
clone_size: -
d_call: -
v_call: TRBV7-6
cdr3_nt: TGTGCCAGCAGCCAAAACCCCAGGGGTATTCATGAGCAGTTCTTC
cdr3_aa: CASSQNPRGIHEQFF

j_call: TRBJ2-7
clone_size: -
d_call: -
v_call: TRBV10-3
cdr3_nt: TGTGCCATCAGTGAGGATTCAGGGATCTACGAGCAGTACTTC
cdr3_aa: CAISEDSGIYEQYF

j_call: TRBJ2-3
clone_size: once
d_call: -
v_call: TRBV6-4
cdr3_nt: TGTGCCAGCAGCATACAGGGATCTAGCACAGATACGCAGTATTTT
cdr3_aa: CASSIQGSSTDTQYF

j_call: TRBJ2-1
clone_size: -
d_call: -
v_call: TRBV27
cdr3_nt: TGTGCCAGCAGTCCTGACCCGTACTCCTACAATGAGCAGTTCTTC
cdr3_aa: CASSPDPYSYNEQFF

j_call: TRBJ2-1
clone_size: -
d_call: -
v_call: TRBV5-1
cdr3_nt: TGCGCCAGCAGCCTGCTGGCGGCGAATGAGCAGTTCTTC
cdr3_aa: CASSLLAANEQFF

j_call: TRBJ1-2
clone_size: -
d_call: -
v_call: TRBV19
cdr3_nt: TGTGCCAGTATAGGTGTAAACTATGGCTACACCTTC
cdr3_aa: CASIGVNYGYTF

j_call: TRBJ1-1
clone_size: -
d_call: -
v_call: TRBV10-3
cdr3_nt: TGTGCCATCAGTGACGATACTGAAGCTTTCTTT
cdr3_aa: CAISDDTEAFF

j_call: TRBJ2-7
clone_size: few
d_call: -
v_call: TRBV7-2
cdr3_nt: TGTGCCAGCAGCTACCGGACAGACCACTACGAGCAGTACTTC
cdr3_aa: CASSYRTDHYEQYF

j_call: TRBJ2-1
clone_size: once
d_call: -
v_call: TRBV7-2
cdr3_nt: TGTGCCAGCAGCTTGTCACTAGGGAGCTCCTACAATGAGCAGTTCTTC
cdr3_aa: CASSLSLGSSYNEQFF

j_call: TRBJ1-2
clone_size: -
d_call: TRBD1
v_call: TRBV6-1
cdr3_nt: TGTGCCAGCAGTATAGGACAGGGAGTGATCGGCTACACCTTC
cdr3_aa: CASSIGQGVIGYTF

j_call: TRBJ2-7
clone_size: -
d_call: -
v_call: TRBV27
cdr3_nt: TGTGCCAGCAGTTTCGACAGTAACTACGAGCAGTACTTC
cdr3_aa: CASSFDSNYEQYF

j_call: TRBJ2-5
clone_size: once
d_call: -
v_call: TRBV6-5
cdr3_nt: TGTGCCAGCAGTTACGTCACGGGGGAAGAGACCCAGTACTTC
cdr3_aa: CASSYVTGEETQYF

j_call: TRBJ1-1
clone_size: -
d_call: -
v_call: TRBV6-5
cdr3_nt: TGTGCCAGCAGTTACGGCGGGGGAGCCTTTACTGAAGCTTTCTTT
cdr3_aa: CASSYGGGAFTEAFF

j_call: TRBJ2-7
clone_size: -
d_call: TRBD2
v_call: TRBV27
cdr3_nt: TGTGCCAGCAGTTTGGGACTATCCCACGAGCAGTACTTC
cdr3_aa: CASSLGLSHEQYF

j_call: TRBJ2-1
clone_size: -
d_call: TRBD2
v_call: TRBV5-4
cdr3_nt: TGTGCCAGCAGCTCAGGACTAGCCTTCCATGAGCAGTTCTTC
cdr3_aa: CASSSGLAFHEQFF

j_call: TRBJ1-2
clone_size: -
d_call: -
v_call: TRBV7-9
cdr3_nt: TGTGCCAGCAGCTTAGCGCAGGACAGCGGAGGCTTTGGCTATGGCTACACCTTC
cdr3_aa: CASSLAQDSGGFGYGYTF

j_call: TRBJ2-7
clone_size: few
d_call: TRBD2
v_call: TRBV29-1
cdr3_nt: TGCAGCGTTGAGGGGGGGACGGGGCTCTACGAGCAGTACTTC
cdr3_aa: CSVEGGTGLYEQYF